This TCR beta chain was captured in a study of blood T cell repertoires in COVID-19 (dated by TCRdb to 2018 to 2020). For context, the study as a whole: Samples from collaborators originated in the United States, Italy and Spain and spanned both the acute and convalescent phases of COVID-19. The dataset comprised deeply sampled blood TCRbeta repertoires from subjects exposed to, actively infected with, or recovered from COVID-19. A de-identified subject ID, COVID-19 status, age in years and sex were almost always included in the sample metadata. A freely available public database, intended as a resource for researchers studying the immune response to SARS-CoV-2, is where the repertoires were released. Where available, HLA class I and class II types were obtained from metadata supplied by the sample provider rather than from assay-based typing. The prospective study material was composed of cDNA or gDNA derived from T cells, B-cell-depleted T cells, or PBMCs. The samples were drawn from the first 160 participants of the ongoing ImmuneRACE study and from 950 to 1,500 subjects provided by 6 global collaborators. What the work shows at the level of the full study, not this receptor alone: The quantity of clinical and demographic metadata differed by source and by participant and was supplied without curation.

TCRbeta CDR3 regions were amplified from genomic DNA using the immunoSEQ Assay, a bias-controlled multiplex PCR. The paper's processing steps were these. Within the assay, amplification of reference gene primers was used to estimate how many nucleated cells each sample contained. To quantify the absolute abundance of each unique TCRbeta CDR3 rearrangement, sequence reads were collapsed and filtered. For each sample, productive Simpson clonality was calculated as the square root of Simpson's diversity index across productive rearrangements. The table was pulled from immuneACCESS by TCRdb, which kept in-frame rearrangements only. Such tables lose some clones; where checked, under half of the loss comes from unresolved V genes, and the rest has no known cause. The V and J calls and the clone size are those of that table, but D and trimming were determined from the DNA. A total of 250,000 to 350,000 clones appear in this sample, roughly 80% of them only once. The ten largest clones capture more than 1.2% of the sample.

The CDR3 sequence holds 16 residues, the cysteine and phenylalanine included. Solely the CDR3 DNA is kept, with 48 bases framed from the first base. From V the trimming removes 7 bases and from J it removes 3 bases, while the gene matches leave 11 bases of the junction unaccounted for. Via the germline V gene (reference sequence), CDR1 is SGHAT and CDR2 FQDESV. On this clone: The target of this receptor is not known. No base qualities exist here, and no much larger clone lies one base off it.

At one collaborating source in Seattle, patients were enrolled during active infection and were followed longitudinally through the course of disease. Whole blood was collected in K2EDTA tubes by collaborating institutions according to the institutions' own protocols. For TCRbeta analysis, collaborator samples were shipped as frozen whole blood, as isolated PBMCs, or as DNA extracted from either sample type. This sequence was found in a human donor with COVID-19, enrolled during active disease. The donor label of this sample is uncertain. This chain is built from TRBV11-1 and TRBJ1-1; TRBD1 agrees with 10 junctional bases. The sequencing input was peripheral blood. The DNA sequence is TGTGCCAGCACCCCGACAGGGGGCGCCCGGGACACTGAAGCTTTCTTT. The translation is CASTPTGGARDTEAFF.